This is a list of T cell receptor beta chains from one sample in a study of Graves' ophthalmopathy and Graves' hyperthyroidism. MiXCR, run by TCRdb on the multiplex PCR reads, gives a single entry per CDR3 protein. This table has under 200,000 distinct CDR3 sequences, less than 45% appearing once. The material sequenced was peripheral blood. The receptors here all came from a woman in her thirties or forties with Graves' ophthalmopathy. CDR3s include the opening cysteine and the closing phenylalanine or tryptophan. A D gene is named only where the DNA matches it firmly. For some rows the clone size is stated as once, few or many, or as a class when expanded; others skip it.

size | length | J | V | D | DNA | CDR3
- | 15 | TRBJ2-7 | TRBV7-2 | TRBD2 | TGTGCCAGCAGCGCCTCCGGGACTATGACCTACGAGCAGTACTTC | CASSASGTMTYEQYF
many | 15 | TRBJ1-5 | TRBV7-8 | - | TGTGCCAGCAGCTCAGATCCGGGGGCGGCTCAGCCCCAGCATTTT | CASSSDPGAAQPQHF
many | 14 | TRBJ1-6 | TRBV13 | TRBD1 | TGTGCCAGCAGCCGGACAGGGGATAATTCACCCCTCCACTTT | CASSRTGDNSPLHF
- | 14 | TRBJ2-5 | TRBV11-2 | TRBD2 | TGTGCCAGCAGCGCGCTACTAGCGGGAGAGACCCAGTACTTC | CASSALLAGETQYF
many | 14 | TRBJ1-6 | TRBV18 | - | TGTGCCAGCTCAGCCGACAGGCAAAATTCACCCCTCCACTTT | CASSADRQNSPLHF
- | 12 | TRBJ2-7 | TRBV10-3 | - | TGTGCCATCAGCCCCAAGAGAGACGAGCAGTACTTC | CAISPKRDEQYF
once | 17 | TRBJ2-5 | TRBV7-8 | TRBD2 | TGTGCCAGCAGCTTTGAAGCTAGCGGGGCCGACCAAGAGACCCAGTACTTC | CASSFEASGADQETQYF
many | 16 | TRBJ1-2 | TRBV29-1 | TRBD1 | TGCAGCGTTGACTTGGGACAGGGGGTTACTAACTATGGCTACACCTTC | CSVDLGQGVTNYGYTF
- | 16 | TRBJ1-1 | TRBV12-3/TRBV12-4 | TRBD1 | TGTGCCAGCAGTTCTTGGACAGGGGGCCCGAACACTGAAGCTTTCTTT | CASSSWTGGPNTEAFF
- | 15 | TRBJ1-1 | TRBV12-3/TRBV12-4 | - | TGTGCCAGCAGCCTACCCGACACCCAGGGCACTGAAGCTTTCTTT | CASSLPDTQGTEAFF
- | 14 | TRBJ1-3 | TRBV28 | - | TGTGCCAGCAGAGGGCAGGGAGGAGGAAACACCATATATTTT | CASRGQGGGNTIYF
- | 14 | TRBJ1-6 | TRBV20-1 | - | TGCAGTGCTAGTATGGGGACATTGAATTCACCCCTCCACTTT | CSASMGTLNSPLHF
many | 14 | TRBJ1-2 | TRBV14 | - | TGTGCCAGCAGCCAAGAAATAGGGTTCCATGGCTACACCTTC | CASSQEIGFHGYTF
- | 18 | TRBJ1-2 | TRBV28 | TRBD1 | TGTGCCAGCAGTTTGGGAGCGGGACAGACCTATGTTAACTATGGCTACACCTTC | CASSLGAGQTYVNYGYTF
once | 12 | TRBJ2-7 | TRBV7-2 | - | TGTGCCAGCAGTTCCTCTAACTACGAGCAGTACTTC | CASSSSNYEQYF
many | 16 | TRBJ2-6 | TRBV28 | TRBD1 | TGTGCCAGCAGTTTAGCAGGGGGTACTGGGGCCAACGTCCTGACTTTC | CASSLAGGTGANVLTF
many | 14 | TRBJ2-7 | TRBV30 | - | TGTGCCTGGAGTGGTGGTCTCGACCCCTACGAGCAGTACTTC | CAWSGGLDPYEQYF